The rows below give T cell receptor beta chains drawn from one sample of a study of shared clonotypes between healthy human individuals. TCRdb's copy holds only in-frame clones and misses some; the assay was immunoSEQ multiplex PCR. The sample has around 2,000,000 clones; roughly 91% are singletons. What was sequenced was naive CD8+ T cells from PBMCs. These receptor sequences come from a man aged 18-30 years in good health. Some clones in this sample may be carry-over from other donors' samples. Both conserved end residues are part of each CDR3. The D gene is left open where the match is weak. Size is stated for part of the rows, as once, few or many counts, or as a class when the clone is expanded.

d_call	v_call	clone_size	j_call	cdr3_aa	cdr3_nt
.	TRBV19	.	TRBJ2-7	CASSIAAAYEQYF	TGTGCCAGTAGTATCGCCGCGGCCTACGAGCAGTACTTC
.	TRBV28	.	TRBJ1-2	CASSFQIPNYGYTF	TGTGCCAGCAGTTTTCAGATACCTAACTATGGCTACACCTTC
TRBD2	TRBV9	.	TRBJ2-2	CASSGGTREGNTGELFF	TGTGCCAGCAGCGGAGGGACCCGGGAGGGCAACACCGGGGAGCTGTTTTTT
.	TRBV5-1	.	TRBJ2-2	CASSSDRQGTGELFF	TGCGCCAGCAGCTCAGACAGGCAGGGCACCGGGGAGCTGTTTTTT
.	TRBV28	.	TRBJ2-2	CASSKRDGNTGELFF	TGTGCCAGCAGTAAACGGGACGGGAACACCGGGGAGCTGTTTTTT
.	TRBV13	.	TRBJ2-1	CASSLWGDSYNEQFF	TGTGCCAGCAGCCTCTGGGGGGACTCCTACAATGAGCAGTTCTTC
.	TRBV4-1	.	TRBJ1-2	CASSHPEGLQALGVGYTF	TGCGCCAGCAGCCACCCTGAGGGACTCCAGGCCTTAGGGGTTGGCTACACCTTC
.	TRBV9	.	TRBJ1-3	CASSVGYRASSGNTIYF	TGTGCCAGCAGCGTAGGGTACAGGGCCTCCTCTGGAAACACCATATATTTT
.	TRBV10-1	.	TRBJ2-2	CASSEMGTGELFF	TGCGCCAGCAGTGAGATGGGCACCGGGGAGCTGTTTTTT
.	TRBV13	.	TRBJ2-7	CASSSSHPLGRYEQYF	TGTGCCAGCAGCTCATCACACCCGCTTGGGCGGTACGAGCAGTACTTC
TRBD2	TRBV9	.	TRBJ2-1	CASSPKGGLFDEQFF	TGTGCCAGCAGCCCGAAGGGAGGGCTCTTCGATGAGCAGTTCTTC
TRBD2	TRBV5-1	.	TRBJ2-1	CASSLEGSGRPEQFF	TGCGCCAGCAGCTTGGAGGGTAGCGGGAGGCCCGAGCAGTTCTTC
.	TRBV7-8	.	TRBJ1-1	CASSLGLAGYTETFF	TGTGCCAGCAGCTTAGGGCTGGCGGGTTACACTGAAACTTTCTTT
.	TRBV7-3	.	TRBJ2-1	CASSPQYSTGTSKTSPNEQFF	TGTGCCAGCAGCCCACAGTATTCGACCGGGACTTCGAAAACATCTCCCAATGAGCAGTTCTTC
TRBD1	TRBV7-9	.	TRBJ1-2	CASSFGTGGSDYGYTF	TGTGCCAGCAGCTTTGGGACAGGGGGCTCGGACTATGGCTACACCTTC
.	TRBV7-2	.	TRBJ2-7	CASSLSYEQYF	TGTGCCAGCAGCCTATCGTACGAGCAGTACTTC
.	TRBV19	.	TRBJ2-2	CASRPTQGSNTGELFF	TGTGCCAGTAGGCCCACTCAAGGGTCGAACACCGGGGAGCTGTTTTTT
.	TRBV5-1	.	TRBJ2-3	CASSSGRASTDTQYF	TGCGCCAGCAGCTCAGGCAGGGCTAGCACAGATACGCAGTATTTT
.	TRBV6-5	.	TRBJ2-1	CASMESSYNEQFF	TGTGCCAGCATGGAGAGCTCCTACAATGAGCAGTTCTTC
TRBD2	TRBV2	.	TRBJ2-7	CASSSRPGLAFYEQYF	TGTGCCAGCTCTTCCCGACCGGGACTAGCCTTCTACGAGCAGTACTTC
TRBD2	TRBV27	.	TRBJ2-3	CASSFSGVQYF	TGTGCCAGCAGTTTTAGCGGGGTACAGTATTTT
TRBD2	TRBV27	.	TRBJ2-5	CASSLGVAGVGETQYF	TGTGCCAGCAGTTTGGGGGTAGCGGGAGTGGGAGAGACCCAGTACTTC
.	TRBV9	once	TRBJ2-1	CASSVTLGNEQFF	TGTGCCAGCAGTGTTACACTGGGGAATGAGCAGTTCTTC
.	TRBV6-5	.	TRBJ1-2	CASRYGQYYGYTF	TGTGCCAGCAGGTACGGGCAGTACTATGGCTACACCTTC
.	TRBV5-4	.	TRBJ2-1	CASSPAGTYNEQFF	TGTGCCAGCAGCCCCGCGGGAACCTACAATGAGCAGTTCTTC
.	TRBV7-9	.	TRBJ2-3	CASSLVLGLITDTQYF	TGTGCCAGCAGCTTAGTACTGGGATTGATTACAGATACGCAGTATTTT
.	TRBV30	.	TRBJ1-2	CASLGREAGYTF	TGTGCCTCCCTCGGGCGGGAGGCGGGCTACACCTTC
.	TRBV6-1	.	TRBJ2-1	CASSEKYEQFF	TGTGCCAGCAGCGAGAAGTATGAGCAGTTCTTC
.	TRBV19	.	TRBJ1-2	CASREGDVGYTF	TGTGCCAGTAGGGAAGGGGACGTGGGCTACACCTTC
.	TRBV6-1	.	TRBJ2-1	CAIDWGGAPWNEQFF	TGTGCCATCGATTGGGGGGGCGCTCCCTGGAATGAGCAGTTCTTC
.	TRBV11-2	.	TRBJ2-7	CASAGPYFYEQYF	TGTGCCAGCGCGGGGCCTTACTTTTACGAGCAGTACTTC
TRBD2	TRBV5-6	.	TRBJ2-2	CASSRLAGEVGELFF	TGTGCCAGCAGCCGTCTAGCGGGAGAAGTCGGGGAGCTGTTTTTT
.	TRBV4-1	.	TRBJ1-2	CASSQGFSGSGGYTF	TGCGCCAGCAGCCAAGGTTTTTCGGGGTCTGGGGGCTACACCTTC
TRBD2	TRBV15	.	TRBJ2-5	CATSRGLAMVETQYF	TGTGCCACCAGCAGAGGACTAGCTATGGTGGAGACCCAGTACTTC
.	TRBV5-6	.	TRBJ2-7	CASSLASYYEYEQYF	TGTGCCAGCAGCTTGGCCTCATATTACGAATACGAGCAGTACTTC
TRBD2	TRBV19	.	TRBJ2-1	CASSMLAGSPNEQFF	TGTGCCAGTAGTATGCTAGCGGGGTCCCCCAATGAGCAGTTCTTC
.	TRBV10-3	.	TRBJ2-5	CAISESSEWGKETQYF	TGTGCCATCAGTGAGTCCAGTGAATGGGGGAAAGAGACCCAGTACTTC
.	TRBV5-8	.	TRBJ2-6	CASSLSSGANVLTF	TGTGCCAGCAGCTTGTCATCTGGGGCCAACGTCCTGACTTTC